This TCR beta chain was captured in a study of CD8 T cells in Susac syndrome. CDR3 length: 16 residues. V gave up 3 bases and J gave up 0 bases; unmatched junction bases: 10. CDR1 is GTSNPN, CDR2 SVGIG, per germline (reference sequence). The RNA, 0.5 to 1 ug, was put through reverse transcription using random hexamers. Multiplex PCR with immunoSEQ amplified the TCR beta CDR3 across 54 Vbeta and 13 Jbeta. TCRdb redid the calling of the immunoSEQ multiplex PCR reads with MiXCR, one entry per CDR3 protein. The data show 160,000 or so distinct CDR3 sequences, approximately 93% seen once. Input material: CD8+ T cells from PBMCs. The rearrangement joins TRBV30 to TRBJ2-7; 8 bases agree with TRBD2. The TCR comes from a human donor with multiple sclerosis. DNA for the CDR3: TGTGCCTGGAGGGGCCTAGCGGGCGGCCGCTCCTACGAGCAGTACTTC. It is translated as CAWRGLAGGRSYEQYF.